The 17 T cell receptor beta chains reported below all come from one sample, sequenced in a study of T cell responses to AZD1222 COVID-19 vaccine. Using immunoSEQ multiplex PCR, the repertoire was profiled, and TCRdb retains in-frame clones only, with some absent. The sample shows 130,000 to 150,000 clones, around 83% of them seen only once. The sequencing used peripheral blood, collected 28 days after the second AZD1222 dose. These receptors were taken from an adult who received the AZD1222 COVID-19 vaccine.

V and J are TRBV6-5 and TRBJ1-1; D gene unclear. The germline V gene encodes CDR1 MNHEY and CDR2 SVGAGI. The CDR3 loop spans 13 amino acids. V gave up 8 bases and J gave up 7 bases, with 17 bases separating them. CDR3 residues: CASRTADVFEAFF. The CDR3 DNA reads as TGTGCCAGCCGCACGGCCGATGTATTTGAAGCTTTCTTT.

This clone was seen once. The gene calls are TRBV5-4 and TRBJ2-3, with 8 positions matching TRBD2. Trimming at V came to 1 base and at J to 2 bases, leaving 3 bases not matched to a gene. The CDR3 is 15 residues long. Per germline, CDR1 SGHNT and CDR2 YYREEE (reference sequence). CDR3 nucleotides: TGTGCCAGCAGCTTGTCACTAGCGGACACAGATACGCAGTATTTT. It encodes CASSLSLADTDTQYF.

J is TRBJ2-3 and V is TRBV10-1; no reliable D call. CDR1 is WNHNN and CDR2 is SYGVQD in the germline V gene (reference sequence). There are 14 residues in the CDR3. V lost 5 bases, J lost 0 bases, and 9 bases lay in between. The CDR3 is CASSRDSSTDTQYF. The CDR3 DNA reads TGCGCCAGCAGTCGTGACTCTAGCACAGATACGCAGTATTTT.

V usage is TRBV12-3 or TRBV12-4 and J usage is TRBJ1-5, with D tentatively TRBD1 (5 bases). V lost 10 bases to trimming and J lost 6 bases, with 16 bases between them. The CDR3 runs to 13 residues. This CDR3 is CATRAERGQPQHF. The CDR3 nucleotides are TGTGCCACTCGGGCCGAGAGGGGTCAGCCCCAGCATTTT.

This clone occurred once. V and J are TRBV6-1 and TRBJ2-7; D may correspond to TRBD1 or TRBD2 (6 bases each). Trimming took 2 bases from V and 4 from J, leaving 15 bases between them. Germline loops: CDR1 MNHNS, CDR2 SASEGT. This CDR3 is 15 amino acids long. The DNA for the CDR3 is TGTGCCAGCAGTGAATACGTGGGGGGCTTATACGAGCAGTACTTC. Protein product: CASSEYVGGLYEQYF.

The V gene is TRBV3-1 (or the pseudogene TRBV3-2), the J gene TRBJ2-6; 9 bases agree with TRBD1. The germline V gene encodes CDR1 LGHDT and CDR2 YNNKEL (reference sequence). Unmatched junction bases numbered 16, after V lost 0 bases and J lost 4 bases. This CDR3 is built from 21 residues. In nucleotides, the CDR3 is TGTGCCAGCAGCCAAGATAGGGGACAGGGAACCTCCATAGGGGGGGCCAACGTCCTGACTTTC. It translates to CASSQDRGQGTSIGGANVLTF.

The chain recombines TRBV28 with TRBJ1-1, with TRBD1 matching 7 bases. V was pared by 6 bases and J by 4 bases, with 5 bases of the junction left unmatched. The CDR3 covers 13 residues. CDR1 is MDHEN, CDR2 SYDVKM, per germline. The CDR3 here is CASRGGRVTEAFF. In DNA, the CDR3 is TGTGCCAGCAGAGGGGGCAGGGTCACTGAAGCTTTCTTT.

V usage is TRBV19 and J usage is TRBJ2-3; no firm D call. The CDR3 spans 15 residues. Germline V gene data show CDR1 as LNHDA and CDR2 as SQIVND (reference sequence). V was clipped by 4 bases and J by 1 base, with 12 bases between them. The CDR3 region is CASSTAAGRTDTQYF. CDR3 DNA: TGTGCCAGTAGTACCGCCGCAGGTCGCACAGATACGCAGTATTTT.

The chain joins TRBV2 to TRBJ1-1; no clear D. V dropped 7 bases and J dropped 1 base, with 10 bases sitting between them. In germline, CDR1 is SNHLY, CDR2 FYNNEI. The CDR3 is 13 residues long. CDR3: CASTFGENTEAFF. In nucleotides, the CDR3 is TGTGCCAGCACTTTCGGAGAGAACACTGAAGCTTTCTTT.

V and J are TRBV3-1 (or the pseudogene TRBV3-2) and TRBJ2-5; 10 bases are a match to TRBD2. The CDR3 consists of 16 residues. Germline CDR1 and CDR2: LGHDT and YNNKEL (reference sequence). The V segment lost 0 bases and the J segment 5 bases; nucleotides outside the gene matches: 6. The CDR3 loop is CASSQELLAGKETQYF. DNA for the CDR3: TGTGCCAGCAGCCAAGAACTACTAGCGGGGAAGGAGACCCAGTACTTC.

The CDR3 loop is CASSPPSSKETQYF. CDR3 sequence (DNA): TGTGCCAGCTCACCACCGAGTTCCAAAGAGACCCAGTACTTC. The V gene is TRBV18, the J gene TRBJ2-5; D gene unclear. The CDR3 contains 14 residues. Trimming took off 0 bases at V and 3 bases at J, with 8 bases between the two ends. Looked up from germline, CDR1 is KGHSH and CDR2 is LQKENI.

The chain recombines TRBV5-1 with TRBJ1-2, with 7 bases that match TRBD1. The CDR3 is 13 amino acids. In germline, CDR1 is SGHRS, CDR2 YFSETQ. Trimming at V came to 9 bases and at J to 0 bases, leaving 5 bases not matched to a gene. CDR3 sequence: CANSGTANYGYTF. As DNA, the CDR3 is TGCGCCAACTCCGGGACAGCTAACTATGGCTACACCTTC. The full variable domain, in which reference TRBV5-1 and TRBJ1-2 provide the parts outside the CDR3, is KAGVTQTPRYLIKTRGQQVTLSCSPISGHRSVSWYQQTPGQGLQFLFEYFSETQRNKGNFPGRFSGRQFSNSRSEMNVSTLELGDSALYLCANSGTANYGYTFGSGTRLTVV.

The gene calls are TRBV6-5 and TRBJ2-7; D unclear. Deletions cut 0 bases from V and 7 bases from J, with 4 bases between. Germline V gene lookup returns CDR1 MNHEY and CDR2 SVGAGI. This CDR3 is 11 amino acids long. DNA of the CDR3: TGTGCCAGCAGTTACTCGAGGGAGCAGTACTTC. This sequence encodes CASSYSREQYF.

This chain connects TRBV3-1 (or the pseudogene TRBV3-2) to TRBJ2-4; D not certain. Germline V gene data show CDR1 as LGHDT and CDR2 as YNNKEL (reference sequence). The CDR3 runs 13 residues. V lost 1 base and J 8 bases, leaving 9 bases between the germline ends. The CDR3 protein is CASSQVGGDIQYF. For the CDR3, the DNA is TGTGCCAGCAGCCAAGTTGGTGGGGACATTCAGTACTTC.

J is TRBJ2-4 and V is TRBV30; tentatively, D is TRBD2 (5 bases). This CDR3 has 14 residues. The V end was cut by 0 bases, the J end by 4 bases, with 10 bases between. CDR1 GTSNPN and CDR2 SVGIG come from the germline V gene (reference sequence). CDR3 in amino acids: CAWSVIGIKNIQYF. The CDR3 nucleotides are TGTGCCTGGAGTGTAATCGGGATTAAAAACATTCAGTACTTC.

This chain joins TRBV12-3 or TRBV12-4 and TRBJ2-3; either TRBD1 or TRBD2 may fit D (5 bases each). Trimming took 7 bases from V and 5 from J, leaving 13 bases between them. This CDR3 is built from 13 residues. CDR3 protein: CASNSGRVDTQYF. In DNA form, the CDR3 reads TGTGCCAGCAACTCAGGGCGGGTAGATACGCAGTATTTT.

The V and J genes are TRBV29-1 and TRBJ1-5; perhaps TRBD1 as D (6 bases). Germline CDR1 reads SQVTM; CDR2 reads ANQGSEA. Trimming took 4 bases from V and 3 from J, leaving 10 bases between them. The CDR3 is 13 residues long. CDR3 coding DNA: TGCAGCGTTGGGAGGGGGTACAATCAGCCCCAGCATTTT. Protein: CSVGRGYNQPQHF.